These 16 T cell receptor beta chains share one sample of origin, sequenced in a study of blood T cell repertoires in COVID-19. Clones were sequenced by immunoSEQ multiplex PCR, and TCRdb holds only the in-frame ones, with some missing. The sample shows 210,000 or so clones, 70% to 85% of them seen only once. The sample consisted of peripheral blood. These receptor sequences come from a woman of 80 years or more with COVID-19, enrolled during active disease.

The V gene is TRBV4-1, the J gene TRBJ1-5; D is ambiguous. The V gene's germline CDR1 is MGHRA and CDR2 YSYEKL. V gave up 4 bases and J gave up 5 bases, with 9 bases separating them. This CDR3 comprises 13 residues. CDR3 sequence (DNA): TGCGCCAGCAGCCTACAGAGCCATCAGCCCCAGCATTTT. This codes for CASSLQSHQPQHF.

The rearrangement uses TRBV6-1 and TRBJ1-5; perhaps TRBD1 as D (5 bases). The V end lost 2 bases, the J end lost 5 bases, and 10 bases lay between the germline ends. Germline V gene data show CDR1 as MNHNS and CDR2 as SASEGT. The CDR3 extends over 14 amino acids. CDR3 region: CASSERGTDQPQHF. The CDR3 DNA sequence: TGTGCCAGCAGTGAACGGGGGACTGATCAGCCCCAGCATTTT.

The rearrangement uses TRBV27 and TRBJ1-4; D is undetermined. Trimming shortened V by 3 bases and J by 2 bases, and 7 bases separated the two germline ends. CDR1 is MNHEY, CDR2 SMNVEV, per germline (reference sequence). CDR3 length equals 14 residues. The CDR3 loop reads CASSLRGTNEKLFF. The CDR3 nucleotides read TGTGCCAGCAGTTTGCGGGGTACTAATGAAAAACTGTTTTTT.

This chain joins TRBV7-2 and TRBJ2-2, with a weak D call TRBD1 (7 bases). Germline assignment: CDR1 SGHTA and CDR2 FQGNSA. The CDR3 length is 17 residues. Trimming removed 3 bases at V and 4 bases at J, with 18 bases between. The CDR3 here is CASSLRYPQGGTGELFF. The CDR3 bases are TGTGCCAGCAGCTTGCGCTATCCTCAGGGGGGCACCGGGGAGCTGTTTTTT.

This clone was seen only once. The rearrangement links TRBV29-1 to TRBJ2-2, with D possibly matching TRBD1 (6 bases). Trimming took 6 bases from V and 1 from J, leaving 12 bases between them. The CDR3 runs 14 residues. CDR1 is SQVTM and CDR2 is ANQGSEA in the germline V gene. In nucleotides, the CDR3 is TGCAGCGTCCGCTACAGGGAGAACACCGGGGAGCTGTTTTTT. Translating gives CSVRYRENTGELFF.

This chain uses TRBV5-5 with TRBJ1-1, with 12 bases lining up with TRBD1. The CDR3 has 16 residues. The V and J ends lost 2 bases and 4 bases, in that order; junction bases with no gene match: 6. In germline, CDR1 is SGHKS, CDR2 YYEKEE (reference sequence). CDR3 nucleotides: TGTGCCAGCAGCTTCGGGACAGGGGGCGGGGGCACTGAAGCTTTCTTT. It encodes CASSFGTGGGGTEAFF.

The J gene is TRBJ2-5, the V gene TRBV5-4; D remains unclear. V was trimmed by 0 bases and J by 2 bases, leaving 5 bases between them. Germline values: CDR1 SGHNT, CDR2 YYREEE (reference sequence). This CDR3 spans 13 amino acids. The DNA of the CDR3 is TGTGCCAGCAGCTTGGGGCAGCAAGAGACCCAGTACTTC. Its protein is CASSLGQQETQYF. Full variable domain (rest looked up from reference TRBV5-4 and TRBJ2-5): ETGVTQSPTHLIKTRGQQVTLRCSSQSGHNTVSWYQQALGQGPQFIFQYYREEENGRGNFPPRFSGLQFPNYSSELNVNALELDDSALYLCASSLGQQETQYFGPGTRLLVL.

This chain joins TRBV21-1 and TRBJ2-5; the table's D call of TRBD1 was not tested on the DNA. TRBV21-1 is tagged as a pseudogene. This CDR3 is 15 amino acids long. CDR3 nucleotides: TGTGCCAGCAGCTCCCGCGGACAGGGGAAAGAGACCCAGTACTTC. Amino acids: CASSSRGQGKETQYF.

This clone was observed a single time. The chain has TRBV27 and TRBJ2-7, with 9 bases identical to TRBD2. The CDR3 is 18 amino acids. Per germline, CDR1 MNHEY and CDR2 SMNVEV (reference sequence). The V and J ends lost 2 bases and 4 bases, in that order; junction bases with no gene match: 15. The CDR3: CASSLLPPGRGGGYEQYF. In DNA, the CDR3 is TGTGCCAGCAGTTTACTCCCCCCGGGGCGGGGGGGCGGGTACGAGCAGTACTTC.

In its sample, this clone was seen a few times. The chain has TRBV6-1 and TRBJ1-1; 9 bases match TRBD1. Trimming took 1 base from V and 8 from J; bases not matched to a gene: 5. CDR3 size: 14 residues. Germline CDR1 is MNHNS and CDR2 is SASEGT. The CDR3 coding sequence is TGTGCCAGCAGTGAAGTTGGGACAGGGTTAGAAGCTTTCTTT. This sequence encodes CASSEVGTGLEAFF.

This chain links TRBV2 with TRBJ1-5, with no clear D. The CDR3 runs 12 residues. Germline values: CDR1 SNHLY, CDR2 FYNNEI. Trimming removed 8 bases from V and 7 bases from J, with 12 bases in between. The CDR3 nucleotides read TGTGCCAGCGGTTGGGAGCGACAGCCCCAGCATTTT. This encodes CASGWERQPQHF.

In this sample, this clone turned up once. The CDR3 region is CASSSGQGGSEQYF. The CDR3 DNA is TGTGCCAGCAGCAGCGGACAGGGGGGGAGCGAGCAGTACTTC. V and J are TRBV5-4 and TRBJ2-7; 10 bases are shared with TRBD1. V was pared by 4 bases and J by 6 bases, with 7 bases of the junction left unmatched. The CDR3 consists of 14 residues. Germline CDR1 and CDR2: SGHNT and YYREEE (reference sequence).

The CDR3: CATYPGDRDNYGYTF. Here the CDR3 DNA reads TGCGCCACCTATCCCGGGGACAGGGATAACTATGGCTACACCTTC. The gene calls are TRBV5-1 and TRBJ1-2, with 9 bases aligning to TRBD1. This CDR3 has 15 residues. The germline CDR1 and CDR2 sequences are SGHRS and YFSETQ. The V segment lost 9 bases and the J segment 1 base; nucleotides outside the gene matches: 10.

The gene calls are TRBV28 and TRBJ1-4, with D possibly being TRBD1 (5 bases). The CDR3 length is 15 residues. Germline V gene data show CDR1 as MDHEN and CDR2 as SYDVKM. The V end lost 5 bases, the J end lost 0 bases, and 10 bases lay between the germline ends. The CDR3 DNA reads TGTGCCAGCAGTCCCGACAGTGCAACTAATGAAAAACTGTTTTTT. It yields the protein CASSPDSATNEKLFF.

The gene calls are TRBV2 and TRBJ1-5; D uncertain. Trimming removed 4 bases at V and 0 bases at J, with 10 bases between. The CDR3 has 15 amino acids. CDR1 and CDR2 from the germline V gene are SNHLY and FYNNEI. The CDR3 loop reads CASSVGDFSNQPQHF. CDR3 DNA: TGTGCCAGCAGTGTGGGCGATTTTAGCAATCAGCCCCAGCATTTT. The full variable domain, completed using reference TRBV2 and TRBJ1-5, is EPEVTQTPSHQVTQMGQEVILRCVPISNHLYFYWYRQILGQKVEFLVSFYNNEISEKSEIFDDQFSVERPDGSNFTLKIRSTKLEDSAMYFCASSVGDFSNQPQHFGDGTRLSIL.

The chain recombines TRBV6-6 with TRBJ2-7, with 8 bases lining up with TRBD2. Trimming cost V 6 bases and J 4 bases; bases outside gene matches: 11. The germline gives CDR1 MNHNY, CDR2 SVGAGI (reference sequence). This CDR3 spans 15 amino acids. This CDR3 reads CASRAREGGGYEQYF. The CDR3 bases are TGTGCCAGCAGAGCCCGGGAGGGGGGAGGGTACGAGCAGTACTTC.